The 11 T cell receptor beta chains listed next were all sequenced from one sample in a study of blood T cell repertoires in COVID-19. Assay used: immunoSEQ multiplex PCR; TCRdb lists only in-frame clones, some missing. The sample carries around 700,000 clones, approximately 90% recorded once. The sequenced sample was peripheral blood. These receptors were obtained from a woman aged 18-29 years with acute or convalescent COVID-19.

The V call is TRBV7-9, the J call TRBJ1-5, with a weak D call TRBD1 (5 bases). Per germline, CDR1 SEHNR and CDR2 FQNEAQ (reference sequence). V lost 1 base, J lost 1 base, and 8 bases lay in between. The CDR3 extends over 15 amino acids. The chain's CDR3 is CASSLGGVSNQPQHF. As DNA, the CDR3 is TGTGCCAGCAGCTTAGGGGGGGTAAGCAATCAGCCCCAGCATTTT.

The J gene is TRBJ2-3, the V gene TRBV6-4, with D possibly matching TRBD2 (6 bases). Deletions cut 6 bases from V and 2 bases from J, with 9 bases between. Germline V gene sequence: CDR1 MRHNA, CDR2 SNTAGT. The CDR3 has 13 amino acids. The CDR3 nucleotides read TGTGCCAGCAGCTCGGGGGACACAGATACGCAGTATTTT. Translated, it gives CASSSGDTDTQYF.

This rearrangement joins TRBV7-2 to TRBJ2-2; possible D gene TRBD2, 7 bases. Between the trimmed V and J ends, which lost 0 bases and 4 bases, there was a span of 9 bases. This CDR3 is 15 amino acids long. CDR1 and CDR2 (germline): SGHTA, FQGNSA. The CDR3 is CASSLAGGLTGELFF. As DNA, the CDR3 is TGTGCCAGCAGCTTAGCGGGGGGGCTCACCGGGGAGCTGTTTTTT.

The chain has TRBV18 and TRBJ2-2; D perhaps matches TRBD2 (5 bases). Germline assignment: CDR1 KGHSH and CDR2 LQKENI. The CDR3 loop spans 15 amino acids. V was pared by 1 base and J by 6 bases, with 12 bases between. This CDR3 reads CASSPRESGAGELFF. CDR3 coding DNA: TGTGCCAGCTCACCACGGGAGTCCGGTGCCGGGGAGCTGTTTTTT.

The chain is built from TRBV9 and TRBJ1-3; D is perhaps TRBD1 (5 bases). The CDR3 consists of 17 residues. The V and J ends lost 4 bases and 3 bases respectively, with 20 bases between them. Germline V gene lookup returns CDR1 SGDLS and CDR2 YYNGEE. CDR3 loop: CASSPDLGASGGNTIYF. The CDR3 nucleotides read TGTGCCAGCAGCCCAGACCTTGGGGCCTCCGGTGGAAACACCATATATTTT.

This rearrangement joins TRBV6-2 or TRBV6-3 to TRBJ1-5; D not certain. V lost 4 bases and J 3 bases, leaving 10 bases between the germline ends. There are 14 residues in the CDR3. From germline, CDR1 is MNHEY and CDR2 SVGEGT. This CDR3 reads CASSLQEFNQPQHF. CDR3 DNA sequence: TGTGCCAGCAGTTTGCAGGAATTCAATCAGCCCCAGCATTTT.

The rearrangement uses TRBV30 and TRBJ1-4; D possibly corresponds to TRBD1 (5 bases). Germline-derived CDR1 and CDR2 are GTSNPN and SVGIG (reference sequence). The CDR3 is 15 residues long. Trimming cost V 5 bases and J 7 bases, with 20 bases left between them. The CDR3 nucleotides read TGTGCCTGGGAAACCAGGGAGGGGAATCCTGAAAAACTGTTTTTT. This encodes CAWETREGNPEKLFF. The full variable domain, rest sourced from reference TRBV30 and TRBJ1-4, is SQTIHQWPATLVQPVGSPLSLECTVEGTSNPNLYWYRQAAGRGLQLLFYSVGIGQISSEVPQNLSASRPQDRQFILSSKKLLLSDSGFYLCAWETREGNPEKLFFGSGTQLSVL.

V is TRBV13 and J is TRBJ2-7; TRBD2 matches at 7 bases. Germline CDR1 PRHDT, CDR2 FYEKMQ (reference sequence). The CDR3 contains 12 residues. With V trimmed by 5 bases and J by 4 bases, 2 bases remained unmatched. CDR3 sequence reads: CASSPGGYEQYF. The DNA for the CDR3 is TGTGCCAGCAGCCCCGGGGGGTACGAGCAGTACTTC.

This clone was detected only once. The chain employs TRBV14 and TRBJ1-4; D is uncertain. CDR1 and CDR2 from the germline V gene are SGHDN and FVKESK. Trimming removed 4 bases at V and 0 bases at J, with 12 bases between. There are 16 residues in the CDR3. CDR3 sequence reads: CASSPPGYSTNEKLFF. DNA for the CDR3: TGTGCCAGCAGCCCCCCGGGGTATTCAACTAATGAAAAACTGTTTTTT.

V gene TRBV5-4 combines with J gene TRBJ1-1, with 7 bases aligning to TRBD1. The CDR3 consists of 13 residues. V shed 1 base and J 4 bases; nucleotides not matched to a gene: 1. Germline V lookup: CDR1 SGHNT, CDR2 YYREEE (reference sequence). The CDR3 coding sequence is TGTGCCAGCAGCTTGCCAGGGGGCACTGAAGCTTTCTTT. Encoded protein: CASSLPGGTEAFF.

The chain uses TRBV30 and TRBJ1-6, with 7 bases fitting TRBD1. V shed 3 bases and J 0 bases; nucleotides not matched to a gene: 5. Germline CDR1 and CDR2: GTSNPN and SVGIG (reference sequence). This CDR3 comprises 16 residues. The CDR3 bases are TGTGCCTGGAGGTTGGACAGGAGCTCCTATAATTCACCCCTCCACTTT. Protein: CAWRLDRSSYNSPLHF.